One sample yielded the 18 T cell receptor beta chains listed below, sequenced in a study of PD-L1 blockade in urothelial cancer. Libraries were prepared by immunoSEQ multiplex PCR; TCRdb keeps only in-frame clonotypes and omits some of them. Among about 51,000 clones listed, 86% were seen once. This sample comprised PBMCs, obtained around atezolizumab (anti-PD-L1) treatment. The receptors here all came from a man aged 60 to 69 with urothelial cancer.

The genes are TRBV5-8 and TRBJ2-1; 7 positions match TRBD1. V lost 6 bases, J lost 3 bases, and 6 bases stayed unmatched. The CDR3 has 14 residues. The V gene's germline CDR1 is SGHTS and CDR2 YDEGEE. This chain's CDR3 is CASKPGTVYNEQFF. CDR3 in DNA: TGTGCCAGCAAGCCAGGGACAGTCTACAATGAGCAGTTCTTC.

The genes are TRBV7-2 and TRBJ2-7, with 7 bases lining up with TRBD1. This CDR3 spans 13 amino acids. Germline V CDR1 and CDR2: SGHTA, FQGNSA. CDR3 nucleotide sequence: TGTGTCACTGCTAGGGGGCAGGGCTACGAGCAGTACTTC. This encodes CVTARGQGYEQYF.

This rearrangement joins TRBV4-1 to TRBJ1-4; unclear D gene. Germline assignment: CDR1 MGHRA and CDR2 YSYEKL. The ends were cut back, 2 bases at V and 1 base at J, with 8 bases in the middle. The CDR3 extends over 15 amino acids. CDR3 in DNA: TGCGCCAGCAGCCAATTTCTAGGAACTAATGAAAAACTGTTTTTT. Encoded protein: CASSQFLGTNEKLFF.

The chain carries TRBV7-2 and TRBJ1-4; 7 bases line up with TRBD1. Unmatched junction bases numbered 4, after V lost 3 bases and J lost 0 bases. There are 16 residues in the CDR3. From germline, CDR1 is SGHTA and CDR2 FQGNSA. The chain's CDR3 is CASSLGQLSTNEKLFF. In nucleotides, the CDR3 is TGTGCCAGCAGCTTGGGACAGCTATCAACTAATGAAAAACTGTTTTTT.

This clone came up a few times. This chain connects TRBV7-2 to TRBJ1-1; 11 bases line up with TRBD1. J was trimmed by 7 bases and V by 2 bases; bases with no gene match: 6. The CDR3 loop spans 15 amino acids. Per the germline V gene, CDR1 is SGHTA and CDR2 is FQGNSA. In DNA form, the CDR3 reads TGTGCCAGCAGCTTAAGGGGGACAGGGGGGAATGAAGCTTTCTTT. Its protein product is CASSLRGTGGNEAFF.

V and J are TRBV10-1 and TRBJ2-4; 8 nucleotides agree with TRBD1. Per germline, CDR1 WNHNN and CDR2 SYGVQD (reference sequence). V was pared by 8 bases and J by 8 bases, with 8 bases of the junction left unmatched. There are 13 residues in the CDR3. This CDR3 reads CASSDRGSDIQYF. CDR3 in DNA: TGCGCCAGCTCAGACAGGGGCAGTGACATTCAGTACTTC.

The chain has TRBV18 and TRBJ1-2; 7 bases match TRBD1. After removal of 6 bases from V and 0 bases from J, the junction contained 7 bases not matched to a gene. Per germline, CDR1 KGHSH and CDR2 LQKENI. This CDR3 comprises 15 residues. The CDR3 region has the DNA TGTGCCAGCTCCGGAGAAGGGGGCACTAACTATGGCTACACCTTC. Encoded protein: CASSGEGGTNYGYTF. The variable domain in full, with the rest retrieved from reference TRBV18 and TRBJ1-2, is NAGVMQNPRHLVRRRGQEARLRCSPMKGHSHVYWYRQLPEEGLKFMVYLQKENIIDESGMPKERFSAEFPKEGPSILRIQQVVRGDSAAYFCASSGEGGTNYGYTFGSGTRLTVV.

The gene calls are TRBV27 and TRBJ2-1; D possibly corresponds to TRBD2 (7 bases). The CDR3 consists of 14 residues. The germline CDR1 and CDR2 sequences are MNHEY and SMNVEV (reference sequence). Trimming shortened V by 3 bases and J by 5 bases, and 11 bases separated the two germline ends. CDR3 amino acids: CASSFGGGNNEQFF. The CDR3, as DNA: TGTGCCAGCAGTTTTGGGGGGGGCAACAATGAGCAGTTCTTC.

V gene TRBV6-6 combines with J gene TRBJ1-1; the D gene is possibly TRBD1 (6 bases). The germline V gene has CDR1 MNHNY and CDR2 SVGAGI (reference sequence). The CDR3 sequence is 14 residues long. V lost 6 bases and J 10 bases, leaving 21 bases between the germline ends. The DNA for the CDR3 is TGTGCCAGCAGCCCACAGGGTTGGGCGAGTGGAGCTTTCTTT. Encoded protein: CASSPQGWASGAFF.

V usage is TRBV6-4 and J usage is TRBJ1-5; 7 nucleotides agree with TRBD1. The V gene's germline CDR1 is MRHNA and CDR2 SNTAGT. The CDR3 contains 13 residues. The V segment lost 6 bases and the J segment 5 bases; nucleotides outside the gene matches: 4. The CDR3 loop is CASRGQLDQPQHF. The CDR3 nucleotides read TGTGCCAGCAGGGGACAGTTAGATCAGCCCCAGCATTTT.

The rearrangement joins TRBV7-8 to TRBJ1-6; possible D gene TRBD1, 6 bases. With 5 bases removed from V and 5 bases from J, the gap between germline ends came to 16 bases. The germline gives CDR1 SGHVS, CDR2 FQNEAQ. The CDR3 length is 16 residues. The CDR3 loop reads CASSLGQTLHNSPLHF. The CDR3 DNA is TGTGCCAGCAGCCTCGGACAGACTCTTCATAATTCACCCCTCCACTTT.

J is TRBJ2-6 and V is TRBV28; no reliable D call. The CDR3 loop spans 14 amino acids. V lost 2 bases and J lost 1, with 3 bases in between. CDR1 is MDHEN, CDR2 SYDVKM, per germline. The CDR3 bases are TGTGCCAGCAGTTTACAGTCTGGGGCCAACGTCCTGACTTTC. Protein product: CASSLQSGANVLTF.

The chain joins TRBV7-3 to TRBJ1-3; D gene unclear. With 4 bases removed from V and 2 bases from J, the gap between germline ends came to 6 bases. From germline, CDR1 is SGHTA and CDR2 FQGTGA. This CDR3 contains 13 residues. CDR3 region: CASSSSAGNTIYF. CDR3 in DNA: TGTGCCAGCAGCTCTTCGGCTGGAAACACCATATATTTT.

The chain employs TRBV11-1 and TRBJ2-1, with a weak D call TRBD1 (5 bases). The CDR3 spans 14 residues. The V end lost 0 bases, the J end lost 6 bases, and 9 bases lay between the germline ends. The germline V gene encodes CDR1 SGHAT and CDR2 FQDESV (reference sequence). Written as DNA, the CDR3 is TGTGCCAGCAGCTTAGCAGGGGCGCCCAATGAGCAGTTCTTC. Its protein is CASSLAGAPNEQFF.

V gene TRBV6-5 combines with J gene TRBJ2-1; 8 nucleotides align to TRBD2. The CDR3 sequence is 15 residues long. V lost 5 bases to trimming and J lost 2 bases; unmatched junction nucleotides: 5. Germline V gene data show CDR1 as MNHEY and CDR2 as SVGAGI. The CDR3 here is CASSPSGGAYNEQFF. Here the CDR3 DNA reads TGTGCCAGCAGTCCGAGCGGGGGAGCCTACAATGAGCAGTTCTTC.

V is TRBV4-3 and J is TRBJ2-7; D gene unclear. V gave up 0 bases and J gave up 3 bases, with 9 bases separating them. The CDR3 length is 14 residues. The germline V gene has CDR1 LGHNA and CDR2 YSLEER. The CDR3 nucleotides are TGCGCCAGCAGCCAAGATCCTGCAGGCTACGAGCAGTACTTC. Protein sequence: CASSQDPAGYEQYF.

This clone came up a few times. The J gene is TRBJ2-5, the V gene TRBV27, with D possibly matching TRBD1 (6 bases). V lost 5 bases to trimming and J lost 4 bases, with 17 bases between them. This CDR3 region has 15 residues. Germline V gene lookup returns CDR1 MNHEY and CDR2 SMNVEV (reference sequence). Written as DNA, the CDR3 is TGTGCCAGCAGTCCGCTAATGACAGGACCAGAGACCCAGTACTTC. It is translated as CASSPLMTGPETQYF.

CDR3 sequence reads: CAIALDTGELFF. The CDR3 nucleotides read TGTGCCATAGCGTTAGACACCGGGGAGCTGTTTTTT. The rearrangement links TRBV6-6 to TRBJ2-2, with D possibly TRBD2 on 5 matching bases. CDR1 MNHNY and CDR2 SVGAGI come from the germline V gene (reference sequence). This CDR3 is built from 12 residues. V lost 10 bases to trimming and J lost 3 bases, with 9 bases between them.